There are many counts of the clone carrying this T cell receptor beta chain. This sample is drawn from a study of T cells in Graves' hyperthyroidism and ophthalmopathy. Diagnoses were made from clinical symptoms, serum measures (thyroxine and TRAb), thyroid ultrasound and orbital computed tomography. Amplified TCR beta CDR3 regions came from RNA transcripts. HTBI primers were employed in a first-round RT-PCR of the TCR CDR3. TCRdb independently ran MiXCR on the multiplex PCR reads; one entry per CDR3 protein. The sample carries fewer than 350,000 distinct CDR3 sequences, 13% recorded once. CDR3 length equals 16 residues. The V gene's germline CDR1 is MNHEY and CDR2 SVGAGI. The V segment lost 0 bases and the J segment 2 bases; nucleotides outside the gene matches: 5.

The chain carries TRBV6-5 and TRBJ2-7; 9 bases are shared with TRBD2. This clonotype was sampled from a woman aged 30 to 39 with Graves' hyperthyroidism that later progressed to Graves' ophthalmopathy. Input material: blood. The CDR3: CASSYSAGGVPYEQYF. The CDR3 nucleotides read TGTGCCAGCAGTTACTCGGCGGGAGGGGTCCCCTACGAGCAGTACTTC.